The entry below gives a single TCR beta chain sequence along with its context. The sample is drawn from a study of blood T cell repertoires in COVID-19. Study-level information: COVID-19 samples collected from the United States, Italy and Spain covered acute and convalescent phases.

TCRdb's table, derived via immunoSEQ multiplex PCR, lists solely in-frame clones and lacks some. The sample has roughly 73,000 clones; 75% to 90% are singletons. This CDR3 comprises 16 residues. V shed 4 bases and J 5 bases; nucleotides not matched to a gene: 8. In germline, CDR1 is LGHDT, CDR2 YNNKEL (reference sequence). The rearrangement joins TRBV3-1 (or the pseudogene TRBV3-2) to TRBJ1-1; TRBD1 matches at 12 bases. The origin of this receptor is a man older than 75 with acute or convalescent COVID-19. Sequencing was performed on peripheral blood. CDR3 region: CASSRPGQGARTEAFF. CDR3 coding DNA: TGTGCCAGCAGCCGTCCGGGACAGGGGGCGCGGACTGAAGCTTTCTTT.